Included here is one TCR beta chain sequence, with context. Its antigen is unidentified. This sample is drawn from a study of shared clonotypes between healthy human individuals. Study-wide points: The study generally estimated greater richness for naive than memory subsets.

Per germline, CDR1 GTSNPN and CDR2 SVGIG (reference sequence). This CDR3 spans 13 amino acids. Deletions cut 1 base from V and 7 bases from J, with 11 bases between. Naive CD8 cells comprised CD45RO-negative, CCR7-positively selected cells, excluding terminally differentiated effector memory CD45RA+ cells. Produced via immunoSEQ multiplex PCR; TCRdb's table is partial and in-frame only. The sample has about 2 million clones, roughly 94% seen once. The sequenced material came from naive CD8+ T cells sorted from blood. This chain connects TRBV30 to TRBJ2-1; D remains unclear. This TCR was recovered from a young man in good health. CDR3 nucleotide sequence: TGTGCCTGGAGTGAGGGTGAGCTTAATGAGCAGTTCTTC. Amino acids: CAWSEGELNEQFF.